The source of this T cell receptor beta chain is a study of cytomegalovirus exposure and HLA in healthy donors. Findings and limits, study-wide: Segments of the TCR beta V type were, in most cases, productive about 90% or about 30% of the time in an earlier analysis. Later analysis reportedly placed an Asian-associated ancestry cluster below the roughly 700-donor mean in N-insertions. Researchers had no immune exposure information except CMV serostatus available.

V dropped 4 bases and J dropped 1; count of bases not matched to a gene: 13. Germline values: CDR1 SGHNT, CDR2 YYREEE (reference sequence). The CDR3 runs 17 residues. This clone has more than one count but fewer than ten. As yet, its antigen is unknown. Primers included in the PCR were 60 Vbeta and 13 Jbeta primers. In the original processing: Roughly 11 million of the about 80 million unique TCR beta chains counted in a later analysis were shared. Using immunoSEQ multiplex PCR, the repertoire was profiled, and TCRdb retains in-frame clones only, with some absent. V, J and clone size reflect that table, while D and trimming were determined from the DNA. The data show fewer than 200,000 clones, with about 80% seen just once and around 9.8% held by the top ten.

The chain recombines TRBV5-4 with TRBJ1-1; 7 bases align to TRBD1. The sequence came from a man younger than 30 in good health and CMV-seropositive. The sequenced sample consisted of PBMCs. CDR3 loop: CASSQGGPRAGNTEAFF. The CDR3 DNA is TGTGCCAGCAGCCAGGGGGGTCCCAGGGCAGGGAACACTGAAGCTTTCTTT. The whole variable domain, filled in from reference TRBV5-4 and TRBJ1-1, reads ETGVTQSPTHLIKTRGQQVTLRCSSQSGHNTVSWYQQALGQGPQFIFQYYREEENGRGNFPPRFSGLQFPNYSSELNVNALELDDSALYLCASSQGGPRAGNTEAFFGQGTRLTVV.